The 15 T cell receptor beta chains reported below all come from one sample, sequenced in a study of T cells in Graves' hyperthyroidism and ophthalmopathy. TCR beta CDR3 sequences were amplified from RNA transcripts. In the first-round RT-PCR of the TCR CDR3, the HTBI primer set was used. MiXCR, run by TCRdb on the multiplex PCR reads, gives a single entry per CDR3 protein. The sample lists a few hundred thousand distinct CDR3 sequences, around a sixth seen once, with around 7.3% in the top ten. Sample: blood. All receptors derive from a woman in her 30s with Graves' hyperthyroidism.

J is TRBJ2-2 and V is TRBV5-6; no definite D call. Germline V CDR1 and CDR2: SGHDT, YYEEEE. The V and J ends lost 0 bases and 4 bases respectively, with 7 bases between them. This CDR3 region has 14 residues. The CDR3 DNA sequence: TGTGCCAGCAGCTTGGGGTACCTCACCGGGGAGCTGTTTTTT. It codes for CASSLGYLTGELFF.

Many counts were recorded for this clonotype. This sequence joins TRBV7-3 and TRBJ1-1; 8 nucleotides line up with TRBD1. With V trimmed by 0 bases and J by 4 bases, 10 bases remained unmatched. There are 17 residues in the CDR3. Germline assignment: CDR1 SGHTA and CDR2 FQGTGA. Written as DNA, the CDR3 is TGTGCCAGCAGCTTAACTGGACAGGGAGTGGGTGGCACTGAAGCTTTCTTT. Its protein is CASSLTGQGVGGTEAFF.

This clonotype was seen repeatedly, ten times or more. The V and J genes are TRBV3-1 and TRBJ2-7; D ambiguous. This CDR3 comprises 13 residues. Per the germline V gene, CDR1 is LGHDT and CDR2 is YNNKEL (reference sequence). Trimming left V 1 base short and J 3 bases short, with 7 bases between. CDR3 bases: TGTGCCAGCAGCCAAGGTACAGTCTACGAGCAGTACTTC. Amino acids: CASSQGTVYEQYF.

CDR3 loop: CASSLGTGDTEQFF. The CDR3 DNA is TGTGCCAGCAGCCTCGGGACAGGGGATACTGAGCAGTTCTTC. The chain couples TRBV25-1 to TRBJ2-1, with 10 positions matching TRBD1. The V gene's germline CDR1 is MGHDK and CDR2 SYGVNS. The junction had 8 bases not matched to a gene; V was cut back by 6 bases and J by 9 bases. CDR3 size: 14 residues.

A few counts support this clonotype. The CDR3 sequence: CSARILAGMGVVTDTQYF. The CDR3 bases are TGCAGTGCTAGAATACTAGCGGGGATGGGGGTAGTCACAGATACGCAGTATTTT. J is TRBJ2-3 and V is TRBV20-1, with 10 positions matching TRBD2. Germline CDR1 is DFQATT and CDR2 is SNEGSKA (reference sequence). V shed 2 bases, J shed 2 bases, and the junction held 13 bases outside the gene matches. The CDR3 runs to 18 residues.

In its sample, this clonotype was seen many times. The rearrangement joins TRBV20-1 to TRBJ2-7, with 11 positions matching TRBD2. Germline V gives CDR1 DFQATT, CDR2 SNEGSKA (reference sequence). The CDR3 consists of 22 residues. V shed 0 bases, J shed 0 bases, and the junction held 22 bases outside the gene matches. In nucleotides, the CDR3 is TGCAGTGCTAGAGATCCTGGGCAGGATGGGACTAGCGGACAATGGATCTCCTACGAGCAGTACTTC. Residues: CSARDPGQDGTSGQWISYEQYF.

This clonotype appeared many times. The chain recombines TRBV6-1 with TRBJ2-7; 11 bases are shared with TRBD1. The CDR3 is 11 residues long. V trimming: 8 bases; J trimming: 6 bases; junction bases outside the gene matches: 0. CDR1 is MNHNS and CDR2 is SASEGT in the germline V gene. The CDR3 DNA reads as TGTGCCAGCGGGACAGGGGGCGAGCAGTACTTC. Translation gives CASGTGGEQYF.

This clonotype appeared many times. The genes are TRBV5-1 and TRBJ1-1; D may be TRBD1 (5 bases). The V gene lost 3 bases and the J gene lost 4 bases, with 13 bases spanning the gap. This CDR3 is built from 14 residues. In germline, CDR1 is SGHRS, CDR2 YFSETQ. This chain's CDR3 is CASSSRGSLTEAFF. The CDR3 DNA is TGCGCCAGCAGCTCAAGGGGCTCCCTCACTGAAGCTTTCTTT.

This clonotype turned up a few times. The CDR3 sequence: CASSRDGQGAEAFF. CDR3 nucleotides: TGCGCCAGCAGCCGAGATGGACAGGGCGCTGAAGCTTTCTTT. The V and J genes are TRBV4-1 and TRBJ1-1, with TRBD1 matching over 8 bases. V was pared by 4 bases and J by 6 bases, with 7 bases of the junction left unmatched. Germline V gives CDR1 MGHRA, CDR2 YSYEKL. This CDR3 comprises 14 residues.

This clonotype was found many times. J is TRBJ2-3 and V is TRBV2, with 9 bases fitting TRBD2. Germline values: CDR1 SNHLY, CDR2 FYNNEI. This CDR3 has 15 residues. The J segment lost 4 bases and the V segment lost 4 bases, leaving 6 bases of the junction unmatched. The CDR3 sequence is CASSAGLAGSDTQYF. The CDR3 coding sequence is TGTGCCAGCAGTGCAGGGCTAGCGGGGTCAGATACGCAGTATTTT.

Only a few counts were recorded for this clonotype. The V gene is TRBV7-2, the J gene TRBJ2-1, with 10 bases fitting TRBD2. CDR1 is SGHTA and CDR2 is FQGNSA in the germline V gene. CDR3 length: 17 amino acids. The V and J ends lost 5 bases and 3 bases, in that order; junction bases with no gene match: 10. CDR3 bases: TGTGCCAGCAGCCTAGGGTCTAGCGGGAGTTTCTACAATGAGCAGTTCTTC. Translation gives CASSLGSSGSFYNEQFF.

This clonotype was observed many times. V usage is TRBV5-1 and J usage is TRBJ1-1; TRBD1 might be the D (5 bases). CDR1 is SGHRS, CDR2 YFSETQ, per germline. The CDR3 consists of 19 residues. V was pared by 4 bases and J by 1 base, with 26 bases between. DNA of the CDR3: TGCGCCAGCAGCCCTACCTTTGGGGGGAGTTCGGCAGGGAACACTGAAGCTTTCTTT. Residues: CASSPTFGGSSAGNTEAFF.

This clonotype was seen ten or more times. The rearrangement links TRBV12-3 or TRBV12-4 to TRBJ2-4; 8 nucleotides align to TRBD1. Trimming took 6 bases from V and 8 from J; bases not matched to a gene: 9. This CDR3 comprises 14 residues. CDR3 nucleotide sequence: TGTGCCAGCAGGCTCCGAGGACAGGGATACATTCAGTACTTC. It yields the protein CASRLRGQGYIQYF.

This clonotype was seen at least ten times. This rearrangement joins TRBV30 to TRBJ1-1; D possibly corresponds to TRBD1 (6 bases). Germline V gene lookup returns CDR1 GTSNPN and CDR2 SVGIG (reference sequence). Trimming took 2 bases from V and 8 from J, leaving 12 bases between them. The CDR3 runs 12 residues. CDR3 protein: CAWSRRGQEAFF. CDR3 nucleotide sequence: TGTGCCTGGAGTCGGCGGGGACAAGAAGCTTTCTTT.

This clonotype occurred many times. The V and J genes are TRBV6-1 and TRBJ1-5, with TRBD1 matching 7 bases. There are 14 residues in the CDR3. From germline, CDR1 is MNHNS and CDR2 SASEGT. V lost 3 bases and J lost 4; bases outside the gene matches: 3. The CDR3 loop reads CASSEVGQNQPQHF. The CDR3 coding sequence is TGTGCCAGCAGTGAGGTGGGACAGAATCAGCCCCAGCATTTT.